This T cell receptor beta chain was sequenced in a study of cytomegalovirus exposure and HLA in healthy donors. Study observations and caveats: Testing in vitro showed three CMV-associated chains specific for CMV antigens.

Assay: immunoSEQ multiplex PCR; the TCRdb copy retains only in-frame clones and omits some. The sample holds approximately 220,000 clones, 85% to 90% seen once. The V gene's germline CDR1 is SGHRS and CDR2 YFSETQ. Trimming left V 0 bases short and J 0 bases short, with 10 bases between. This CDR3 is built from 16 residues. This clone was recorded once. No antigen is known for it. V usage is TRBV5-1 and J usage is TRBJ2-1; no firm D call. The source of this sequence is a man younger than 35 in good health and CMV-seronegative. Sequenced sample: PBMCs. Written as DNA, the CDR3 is TGCGCCAGCAGCTTGGAGAGCCCCAACTCCTACAATGAGCAGTTCTTC. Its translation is CASSLESPNSYNEQFF.